This T cell receptor beta chain was documented in a study of lymphopenia after photon versus proton radiotherapy. General study points: Only patients who died were analyzed for survival; proton advantage is unproven. Proton therapy kept repertoires fairly stable, unlike photons, which gained effector/memory cells. A bigger post-nadir fall in TCR diversity correlated inversely with survival time in deceased patients.

This table comes from immunoSEQ multiplex PCR, and its TCRdb copy is limited to in-frame clones, with some not included. The table has roughly 57,000 clones, around 83% seen once. Germline trimming cut 6 bases from V and 3 bases from J; bases unmatched to any gene: 4. CDR1 SGHVS and CDR2 FQNEAQ come from the germline V gene. The CDR3 is 13 amino acids. This clone is a singleton in its sample. Its matching antigen is unknown. The chain links TRBV7-8 to TRBJ1-2; 7 bases line up with TRBD1. Sequenced material: peripheral blood, taken from a patient treated with photon-based radiotherapy. The receptor was derived from a man aged 50 to 60 with gastric cancer. This CDR3 reads CASRPGQDYGYTF. The CDR3 DNA follows: TGTGCCAGCAGGCCCGGACAGGACTATGGCTACACCTTC.